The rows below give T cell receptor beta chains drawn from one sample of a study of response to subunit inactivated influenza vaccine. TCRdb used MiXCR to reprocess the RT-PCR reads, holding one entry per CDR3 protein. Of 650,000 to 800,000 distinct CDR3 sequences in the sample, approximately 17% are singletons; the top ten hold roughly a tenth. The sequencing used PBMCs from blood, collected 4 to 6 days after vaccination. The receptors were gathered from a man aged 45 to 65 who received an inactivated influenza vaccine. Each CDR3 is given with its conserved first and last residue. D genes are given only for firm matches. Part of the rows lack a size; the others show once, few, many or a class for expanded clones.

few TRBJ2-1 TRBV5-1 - CASSAAGVEQFF TGCGCCAGCAGCGCAGCAGGGGTTGAGCAGTTCTTC
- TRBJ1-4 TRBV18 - CASSPRQGRNEKLFF TGTGCCAGCTCACCACGGCAGGGAAGAAACGAAAAACTGTTTTTT
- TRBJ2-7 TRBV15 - CATSRRGLPYEQYF TGTGCCACCAGCAGAAGAGGGCTACCCTACGAGCAGTACTTC
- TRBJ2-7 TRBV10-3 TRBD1 CAIRGTGTGGEGNEQYF TGTGCCATCAGGGGGACCGGGACAGGGGGCGAAGGGAACGAGCAGTACTTC
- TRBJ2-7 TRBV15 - CATSRDGRYEQYF TGTGCCACCAGCAGAGATGGCCGGTACGAGCAGTACTTC
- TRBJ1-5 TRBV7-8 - CASSSEGGNQPQHF TGTGCCAGCAGCTCAGAGGGGGGCAATCAGCCCCAGCATTTT
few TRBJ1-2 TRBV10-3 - CAISEQRQLPNYGYTF TGTGCCATCAGTGAGCAGAGACAGTTACCCAACTATGGCTACACCTTC
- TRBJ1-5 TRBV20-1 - CSTRLGGTNQPQHF TGCAGTACTAGACTCGGGGGTACCAATCAGCCCCAGCATTTT
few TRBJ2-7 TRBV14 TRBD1 CASSQVPDRVYEQYF TGTGCCAGCAGCCAAGTTCCGGACAGGGTCTACGAGCAGTACTTC
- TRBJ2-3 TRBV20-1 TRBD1 CSTYTTGVFTDTQYF TGCAGTACATATACAACAGGGGTCTTCACAGATACGCAGTATTTT
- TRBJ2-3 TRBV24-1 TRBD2 CATSDGGTSGGTDTQYF TGTGCCACCAGTGATGGGGGGACTAGCGGGGGCACAGATACGCAGTATTTT
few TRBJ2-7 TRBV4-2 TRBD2 CASSQGLASGVYEQYF TGTGCCAGCAGCCAAGGTCTGGCTAGCGGGGTCTACGAGCAGTACTTC
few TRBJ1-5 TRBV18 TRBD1 CASSESTGGAGQPQHF TGTGCCAGCTCAGAGAGCACAGGGGGCGCAGGTCAGCCCCAGCATTTT
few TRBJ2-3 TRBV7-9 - CASSFNPSVTDTQYF TGTGCCAGCAGCTTTAACCCCAGCGTAACAGATACGCAGTATTTT
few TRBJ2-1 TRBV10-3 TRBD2 CAISERSGGAYNEQFF TGTGCCATCAGTGAAAGGAGCGGGGGCGCCTACAATGAGCAGTTCTTC
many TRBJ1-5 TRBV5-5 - CASSWGGGLNQPQHF TGTGCCAGCAGCTGGGGCGGGGGGTTGAATCAGCCCCAGCATTTT
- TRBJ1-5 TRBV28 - CASSPASGAVSNQPQHF TGTGCCAGCAGTCCCGCTTCAGGGGCGGTCTCCAATCAGCCCCAGCATTTT